This TCR beta chain stems from a study of T-cell reconstitution after alpha-beta-depleted transplantation in children. Whole-study findings and limits: Newly produced T cells mostly provided counts and TCRbeta diversity after one year, as hyperexpanded clones declined.

CDR1 and CDR2 from the germline V gene are MDHEN and SYDVKM. The CDR3 consists of 15 residues. V was shortened by 7 bases and J by 2 bases, with 17 bases between the two germline ends. This clonotype occurred many times. The antigen remains undetermined. Preparation of the TCRbeta library was carried out with unique molecular identifiers. Using its own MiXCR run on the PCR reads, TCRdb lists one record per CDR3 protein. This table has some 300,000 distinct CDR3 sequences, roughly 7.8% appearing once. This specimen consisted of peripheral blood, obtained 360 days after TCRalphabeta/CD19-depleted stem cell transplant. V and J are TRBV28 and TRBJ1-2; tentative D call: TRBD1 (6 bases). The receptor was derived from a female patient between 2 and 10 years old who had a stem cell transplant for Fanconi anemia, so the T cells may come from the graft donor. CDR3 region: CASTSTGGENYGYTF. Here the CDR3 DNA reads TGTGCCAGCACCTCTACGGGGGGCGAGAACTATGGCTACACCTTC.